This T cell receptor beta chain was documented in a study of blood T cell repertoires in COVID-19. Assay used: immunoSEQ multiplex PCR; TCRdb lists only in-frame clones, some missing. The data hold under 200,000 clones, with 65% to 90% observed a single time. CDR1 and CDR2 (germline): MDHEN, SYDVKM. Trimming shortened V by 6 bases and J by 2 bases, and 11 bases separated the two germline ends. This CDR3 has 14 amino acids. The chain is built from TRBV28 and TRBJ1-5; possibly TRBD1 for D (5 bases). The sequence came from a man in his 60s with acute or convalescent COVID-19. The sequencing sample was made of peripheral blood. CDR3 protein: CASRGPRGNQPQHF. CDR3 in DNA: TGTGCCAGCAGGGGCCCCAGGGGCAATCAGCCCCAGCATTTT.